This T cell receptor (beta chain) appears in the sequencing data of a study of cytomegalovirus exposure and HLA in healthy donors. The wider study: The 120 validation repertoires were produced on the same platform as the approximately 670 repertoires of the first cohort. This was reported in a later analysis. Notes on the study in general: The classifier reportedly diagnosed cytomegalovirus status with high sensitivity and specificity.

There are 13 residues in the CDR3. With 7 bases removed from V and 8 bases from J, the gap between germline ends came to 17 bases. Germline CDR1 LNHDA, CDR2 SQIVND (reference sequence). Notes on this clone: Its cognate antigen is unknown.

Produced via immunoSEQ multiplex PCR; TCRdb's table is partial and in-frame only. The sample carries about 150,000 clones, about 89% recorded once. V is TRBV19 and J is TRBJ1-2; possibly TRBD1 for D (6 bases). This sequence was found in a young man in good health and CMV-seronegative. The sample taken for sequencing was PBMCs. The CDR3 bases are TGTGCCAGTACCGTAACAGGGATATTAGGCTACACCTTC. Protein: CASTVTGILGYTF.